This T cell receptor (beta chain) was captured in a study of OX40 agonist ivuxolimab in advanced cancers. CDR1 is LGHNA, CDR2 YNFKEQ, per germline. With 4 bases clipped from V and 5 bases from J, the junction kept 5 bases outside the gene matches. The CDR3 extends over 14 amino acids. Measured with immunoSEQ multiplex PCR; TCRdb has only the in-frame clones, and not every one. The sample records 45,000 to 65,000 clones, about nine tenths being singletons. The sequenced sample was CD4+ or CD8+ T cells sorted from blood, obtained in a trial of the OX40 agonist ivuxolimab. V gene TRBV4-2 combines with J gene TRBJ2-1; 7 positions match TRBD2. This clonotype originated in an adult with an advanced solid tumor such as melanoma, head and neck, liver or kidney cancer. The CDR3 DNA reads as TGTGCCAGCAGCCTGGCTAGCGGCAACAATGAGCAGTTCTTC. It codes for CASSLASGNNEQFF.